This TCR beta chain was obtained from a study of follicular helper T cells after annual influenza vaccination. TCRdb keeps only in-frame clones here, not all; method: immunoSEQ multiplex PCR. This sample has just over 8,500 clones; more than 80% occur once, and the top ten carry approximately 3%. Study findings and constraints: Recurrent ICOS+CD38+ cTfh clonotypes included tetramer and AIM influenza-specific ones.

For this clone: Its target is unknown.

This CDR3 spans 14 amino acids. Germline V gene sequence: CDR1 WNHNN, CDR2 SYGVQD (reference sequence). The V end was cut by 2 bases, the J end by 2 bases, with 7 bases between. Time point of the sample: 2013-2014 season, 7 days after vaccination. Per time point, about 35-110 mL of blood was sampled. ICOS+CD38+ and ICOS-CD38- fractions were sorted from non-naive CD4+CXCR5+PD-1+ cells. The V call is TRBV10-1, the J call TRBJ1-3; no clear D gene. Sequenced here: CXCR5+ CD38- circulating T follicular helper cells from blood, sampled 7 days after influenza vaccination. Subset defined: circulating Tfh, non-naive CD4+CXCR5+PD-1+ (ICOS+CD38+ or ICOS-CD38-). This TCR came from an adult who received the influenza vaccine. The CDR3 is CASSEGSAGNTIYF. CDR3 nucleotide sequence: TGCGCCAGCAGTGAGGGGAGCGCTGGAAACACCATATATTTT.